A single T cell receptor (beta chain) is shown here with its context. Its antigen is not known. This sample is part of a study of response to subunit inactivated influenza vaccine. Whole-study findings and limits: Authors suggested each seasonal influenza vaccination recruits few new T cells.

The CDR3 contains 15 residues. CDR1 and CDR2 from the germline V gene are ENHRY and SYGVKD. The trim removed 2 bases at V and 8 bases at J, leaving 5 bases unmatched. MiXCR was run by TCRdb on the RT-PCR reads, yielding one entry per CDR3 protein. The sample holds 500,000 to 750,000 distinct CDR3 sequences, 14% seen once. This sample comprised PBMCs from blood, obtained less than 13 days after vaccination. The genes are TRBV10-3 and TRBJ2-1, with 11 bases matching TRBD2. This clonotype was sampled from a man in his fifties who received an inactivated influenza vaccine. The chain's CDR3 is CAISETSGSGYEQFF. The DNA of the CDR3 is TGTGCCATCAGTGAGACTAGCGGGAGTGGGTATGAGCAGTTCTTC.